Only a few counts were recorded for the clone carrying this T cell receptor beta chain. Its specificity is unknown. This entry belongs to a study of cytomegalovirus exposure and HLA in healthy donors. Study information: There were about 86 million unique TCRs (from HLA-typed donors) in an early data release. Study results and limitations: Later analysis showed most CMV-associated TCR beta chains appearing HLA-restricted. Most TCR beta V segments were productive about 87% or about 30% of the time in an earlier analysis. Common viral pathogens were later found to be apparently linked to several of the most significant clusters.

It was with 60 Vbeta and 13 Jbeta primers that the PCR ran. Produced via immunoSEQ multiplex PCR; TCRdb's table is partial and in-frame only. The sample lists about 160,000 clones; roughly 85% were seen once. The CDR3 has 15 residues. Germline V gene lookup returns CDR1 LNHDA and CDR2 SQIVND (reference sequence). Trimming cost V 5 bases and J 5 bases, with 19 bases left between them. The source material was PBMCs. This receptor was identified in a woman aged 50 to 60 in good health and CMV-seronegative. The chain links TRBV19 to TRBJ2-7; tentatively, D is TRBD2 (6 bases). CDR3 DNA sequence: TGTGCCAGTAGTTCCCCGGGAGTTACTCGGAACGAGCAGTACTTC. Protein: CASSSPGVTRNEQYF.